This T cell receptor beta chain is from a study of shared clonotypes between healthy human individuals. Under the authors' procedure: Filtering of immunoSEQ junctional sequences could not match full-length read filtering. Only in-frame clones appear in the TCRdb table, and some are missing; sequencing was by immunoSEQ multiplex PCR. Clonal size and the V and J genes are those of that table, whereas D and trimming came from the DNA. The top ten clones hold more than 1.5% of a sample with roughly 2.1 million clones, more than 85% of them seen once. CD45RO-negative CD8 cells positively selected for CCR7 made up the naive population, which excluded terminally differentiated effector memory CD45RA+ cells. V dropped 4 bases and J dropped 4 bases, with 10 bases sitting between them. The CDR3 has 13 residues. Germline CDR1 and CDR2: SNHLY and FYNNEI.

Specimen: naive CD8+ T cells from PBMCs. This receptor was identified in a man younger than 30 in good health. Some clones in this sample may be carry-over from other donors' samples. V usage is TRBV2 and J usage is TRBJ2-5, with D tentatively TRBD1 (6 bases). DNA for the CDR3: TGTGCCAGCAGTGCAACAGGGCTAGAGACCCAGTACTTC. It specifies CASSATGLETQYF.